Reported below is one TCR beta chain. Its target is not known. Of the isolated RNA, all was reverse transcribed, and so the sequenced material was expressed TCRB transcripts. Assay used: immunoSEQ multiplex PCR; TCRdb lists only in-frame clones, some missing. The data contain more than 150,000 clones, over 8.5% of them singletons. The germline gives CDR1 SGHTA, CDR2 FQGNSA. This CDR3 spans 14 amino acids. Trimming took off 5 bases at V and 2 bases at J, with 10 bases between the two ends. The data were obtained in a study of beta chain features in type 1 diabetes. On the study more broadly: There was similarity between patients and healthy donors in age, gender and cell yields.

Findings of the study overall: Type 1 diabetes patients showed a moderate but significant shortening of TCRB CDR3s in all four CD4+ subsets.

The sample comprised central memory CD4+ T cells from blood. This TCR derives from a man between 18 and 35 years old in good health. The chain links TRBV7-2 to TRBJ1-5; D ambiguous. The CDR3 loop reads CASSLREGNQPQHF. The CDR3 DNA reads as TGTGCCAGCAGCCTCCGCGAGGGCAATCAGCCCCAGCATTTT. Full variable domain (rest looked up from reference TRBV7-2 and TRBJ1-5): GAGVSQSPSNKVTEKGKDVELRCDPISGHTALYWYRQSLGQGLEFLIYFQGNSAPDKSGLPSDRFSAERTGGSVSTLTIQRTQQEDSAVYLCASSLREGNQPQHFGDGTRLSIL.